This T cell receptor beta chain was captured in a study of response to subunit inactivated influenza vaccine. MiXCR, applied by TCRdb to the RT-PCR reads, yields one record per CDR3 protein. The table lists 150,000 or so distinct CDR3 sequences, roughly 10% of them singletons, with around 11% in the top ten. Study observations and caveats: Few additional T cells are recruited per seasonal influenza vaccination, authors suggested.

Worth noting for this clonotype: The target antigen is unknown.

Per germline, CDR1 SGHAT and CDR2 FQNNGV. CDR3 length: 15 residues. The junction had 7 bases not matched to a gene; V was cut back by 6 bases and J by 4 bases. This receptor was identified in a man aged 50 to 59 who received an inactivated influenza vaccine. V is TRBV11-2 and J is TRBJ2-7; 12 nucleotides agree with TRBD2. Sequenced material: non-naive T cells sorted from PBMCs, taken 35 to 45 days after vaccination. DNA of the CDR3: TGTGCCAGCAGTGCGACTAGCGGGGGATTTTACGAGCAGTACTTC. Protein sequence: CASSATSGGFYEQYF.